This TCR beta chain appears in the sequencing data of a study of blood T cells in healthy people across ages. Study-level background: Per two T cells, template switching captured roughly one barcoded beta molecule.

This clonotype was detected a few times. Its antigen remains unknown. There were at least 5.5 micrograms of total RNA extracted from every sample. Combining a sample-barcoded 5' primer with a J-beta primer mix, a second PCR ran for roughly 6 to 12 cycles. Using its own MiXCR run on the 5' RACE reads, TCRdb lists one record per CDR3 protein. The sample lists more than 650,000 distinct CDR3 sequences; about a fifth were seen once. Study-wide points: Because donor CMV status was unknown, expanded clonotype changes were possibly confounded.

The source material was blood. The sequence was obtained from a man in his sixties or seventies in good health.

The CDR3 DNA reads as TGCGCCAGCAGCCAAGATTCGGCCAGGATGAACACTGAAGCTTTCTTT. Amino acids: CASSQDSARMNTEAFF. The genes are TRBV4-1 and TRBJ1-1; no clear D gene. The CDR3 runs 16 residues. Germline V gives CDR1 MGHRA, CDR2 YSYEKL. Trimming took off 0 bases at V and 0 bases at J, with 11 bases between the two ends.